The source of this T cell receptor beta chain is a study of spatial heterogeneity in lung cancer (dated by TCRdb to between 2018 and 2021). Broadly, across the study: Donors were approximately 72 patients with early-stage, untreated non-small cell lung cancer from the lung TRACERx cohort. Follow-up PBMC samples were sequenced whenever the samples were available, and the median time to follow-up was around two years after resection. Beta-chain transcripts were consistently detected in greater numbers than alpha-chain transcripts, which likely reflected higher beta-chain transcript abundance. In the raw uncorrected reads, each unique combination of TCR and UMI appeared on average more than ten times. In non-small cell lung cancer, the study quantitatively compared TCR alpha and beta repertoires across several tumor regions, matched nontumor lung, and blood. TCR repertoire features were related to nonsynonymous mutation counts determined by whole-exome sequencing of tumor tissue. At surgery, 220 tumor regions, around 64 matched nontumor lung samples and 50 to 60 PBMC samples were TCR-sequenced for both alpha and beta chains.

The meaning of the sample's time point label: blood at routine non-recurrence follow-up after resection. Without any cell sorting, TCR sequencing was performed on whole RNA extracted either from tumor and nontumor lung tissue or from cryopreserved PBMC samples. Only patients with enough RNA available from two or more tumor regions were chosen for TCR sequencing. The library came from 5' RACE. The sequencer was a NextSeq 500. In the TCR library protocol, a unique molecular identifier was attached to each TCR cDNA molecule so that PCR and sequencing errors could be corrected. Processing in the source paper ran as follows. TCR identification, UMI-based error correction and CDR3 extraction were all carried out with Decombinator tools. TCRs above a frequency of 2 per 1,000, corresponding to the top 1% of the tumor frequency distribution, were defined as expanded. Renyi diversity was calculated using the R vegan package after each repertoire was subsampled 100 times to 5,000 TCRs. CDR3 similarity networks were built from amino acid triplet string-kernel similarity, with CDR3s being connected when pairwise similarity was above 0.82. Starting from the raw public reads, TCRdb applied fastp trimming at Q25, assembled clones with MiXCR and retained in-frame beta chains. Entries are consolidated by CDR3 protein sequence, retaining the most common genes and DNA. The V and J calls come from TCRdb's annotation, not from the publication. This sample comprises around 47,000 distinct CDR3 sequences, more than 6.5% of them detected only once. The ten largest account for approximately 40% of the sample.

Overall study outcomes, separate from this receptor: Only 14 patients were included in the comparisons of baseline and follow-up blood repertoires. Additional single-cell paired TCR alpha and beta sequencing was considered necessary to confirm, at a functional level, the hypothesis that regional TCRs recognize regional mutations. Ubiquitous expanded tumor TCRs were found in blood more often at tumor resection than at routine follow-up.

Its CDR3 holds 11 amino acids, cysteine through phenylalanine. Of the read, only the CDR3 DNA is kept; its 33 bases are in frame from base 1. From a lookup of the germline V gene, CDR1 and CDR2 are SNHLY and FYNNEI. Of note for this clonotype: The antigen it recognizes is unknown. One base away there is no much larger clone; base qualities are not given.

The source material was PBMCs, sampled at follow-up. This sequence originates from a female donor with early-stage non-small cell lung cancer. The chain uses TRBV2 and TRBJ2-1, with the D segment identity uncertain. The bases read TGTGCTGACGCGATCTACAATGAGCAGTTCTTC. It translates to CADAIYNEQFF.